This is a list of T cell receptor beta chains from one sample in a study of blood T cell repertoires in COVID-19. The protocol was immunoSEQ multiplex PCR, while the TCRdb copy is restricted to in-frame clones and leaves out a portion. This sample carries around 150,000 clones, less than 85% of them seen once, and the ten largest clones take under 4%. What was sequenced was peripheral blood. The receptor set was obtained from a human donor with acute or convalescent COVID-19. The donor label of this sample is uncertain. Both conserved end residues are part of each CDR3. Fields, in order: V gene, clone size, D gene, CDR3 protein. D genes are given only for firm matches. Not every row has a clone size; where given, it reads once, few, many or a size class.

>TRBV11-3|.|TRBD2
CASSRTGRLSGGPTDTQYF
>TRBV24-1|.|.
CATSDLWAVGLLRNSPLHF
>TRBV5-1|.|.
CASSLGWGGYGYTF
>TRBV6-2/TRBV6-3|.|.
CASSYPDRNQPQHF
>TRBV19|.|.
CASIQGGGNSPLHF
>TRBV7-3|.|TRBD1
CASSSYGQGRSGEQFF
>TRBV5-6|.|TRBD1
CASSRAGTGSTVSGNTIYF
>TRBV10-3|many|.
CAISEEGGSNQPQHF
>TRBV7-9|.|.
CAGSLNQEGEQYF
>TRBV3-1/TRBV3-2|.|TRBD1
CASSQGTGSSNQPQHF
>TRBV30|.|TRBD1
CAWSPGTGVQETQYF
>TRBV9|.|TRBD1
CASSSQTGSSGNTIYF
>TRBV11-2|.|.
CASSLYGADTQYF
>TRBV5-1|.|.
CASSVPVVASRDYGYTF
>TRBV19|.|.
CASSIRGYSNQPQHF
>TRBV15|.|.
CATSREKGKWTEAFF
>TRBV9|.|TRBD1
CASSVGDRGYTEAFF
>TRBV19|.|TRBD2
CASSLRLAGTYEQYF
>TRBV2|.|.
CASSVQGYNQPQHF
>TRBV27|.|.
CASSFESNQPQHF
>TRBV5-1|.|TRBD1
CASSQTGGSNQPQHF
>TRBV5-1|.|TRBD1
CASKVGQDYEQCF
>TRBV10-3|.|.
CAISEGSEGQPQHF
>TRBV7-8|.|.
CASSLALGRSVRGTEAFF
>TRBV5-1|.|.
CASSLDRGNEQFF
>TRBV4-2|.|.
CASSPLDGVRGNTIYF
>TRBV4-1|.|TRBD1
CASSHPGQSSGNTIYF
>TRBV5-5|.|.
CASSLGASPNQPQHF
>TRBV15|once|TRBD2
CATSRGPGERGATDTQYF
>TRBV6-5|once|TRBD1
CASRGQTAPLHF
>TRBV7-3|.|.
CASSLSQGHGTDTQYF
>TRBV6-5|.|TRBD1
CASSPETGPTYEQYF
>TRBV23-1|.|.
CASSRTRGVGAFF
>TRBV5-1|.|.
CASSSGGSNTGELFF
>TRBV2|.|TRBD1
CASSYRGYNSPLHF
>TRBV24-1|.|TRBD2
CATSDPSGDRTDTQYF
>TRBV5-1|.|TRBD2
CASSFNPGLGTNEQFF
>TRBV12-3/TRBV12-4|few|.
CASSLQENTEAFF
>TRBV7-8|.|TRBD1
CASSSRSPGQGRIQETQYF
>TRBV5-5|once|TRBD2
CASSGGISYNEQFF
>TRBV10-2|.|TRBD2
CASSRTSGVGEQYF
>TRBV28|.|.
CASSSLMAGGDYSNQPQHF
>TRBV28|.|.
CASRSRYRGPGNTIYF
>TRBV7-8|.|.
CASSLERFTDTQYF
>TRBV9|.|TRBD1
CASSVGGGFYGYTF
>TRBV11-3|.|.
CASQLGGRAEAFF
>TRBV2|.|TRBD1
CASRADRGNQPQHF
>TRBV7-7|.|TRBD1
CASSLAGTGEKLFF
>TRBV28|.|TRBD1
CASRWTGSMNYGYTF